The 24 T cell receptor beta chains below all came from one sample that was sequenced in a study of cytomegalovirus exposure and HLA in healthy donors. Researchers ran the PCR with 60 Vbeta and 13 Jbeta primers. This table comes from immunoSEQ multiplex PCR, and its TCRdb copy is limited to in-frame clones, with some not included. The profile shows 130,000 or so clones, approximately 8.7% of them singletons. Specimen: PBMCs. Source of these receptors: a man aged 35 to 55 in good health and CMV-seronegative.

The table lists this clone with a few counts. This rearrangement joins TRBV18 to TRBJ2-3; 8 bases are shared with TRBD2. V lost 3 bases, J lost 2 bases, and 1 base stayed unmatched. The CDR3 runs to 14 residues. Germline V gene lookup returns CDR1 KGHSH and CDR2 LQKENI. The CDR3 loop reads CASSPGLDTDTQYF. The CDR3 DNA follows: TGTGCCAGCTCACCGGGACTAGACACAGATACGCAGTATTTT.

This clone was seen more than once but under ten times. The chain uses TRBV5-1 and TRBJ2-7; 9 bases align to TRBD2. With V trimmed by 0 bases and J by 2 bases, 9 bases remained unmatched. Looked up from germline, CDR1 is SGHRS and CDR2 is YFSETQ. This CDR3 is built from 17 residues. Written as DNA, the CDR3 is TGCGCCAGCAGCTTGGTGGGGTTAGCGGGGGCAACCTACGAGCAGTACTTC. Translation: CASSLVGLAGATYEQYF.

The J gene is TRBJ2-6, the V gene TRBV5-1; 7 nucleotides line up with TRBD1. This CDR3 is 15 amino acids long. V was pared by 5 bases and J by 2 bases, with 4 bases of the junction left unmatched. Germline V gene sequence: CDR1 SGHRS, CDR2 YFSETQ. The DNA for the CDR3 is TGCGCCAGCAGGACAGGGTCGACTGGGGCCAACGTCCTGACTTTC. Translation gives CASRTGSTGANVLTF. The entire variable domain, with the rest obtained from reference TRBV5-1 and TRBJ2-6, is as follows: KAGVTQTPRYLIKTRGQQVTLSCSPISGHRSVSWYQQTPGQGLQFLFEYFSETQRNKGNFPGRFSGRQFSNSRSEMNVSTLELGDSALYLCASRTGSTGANVLTFGAGSRLTVL.

This clone was seen only a few times. The V gene is TRBV4-1, the J gene TRBJ2-3; 8 nucleotides match TRBD1. The CDR3 has 16 residues. V dropped 1 base and J dropped 0; count of bases not matched to a gene: 3. Germline V lookup: CDR1 MGHRA, CDR2 YSYEKL. The CDR3: CASSQAGQGSTDTQYF. DNA of the CDR3: TGCGCCAGCAGCCAAGCTGGACAGGGTAGCACAGATACGCAGTATTTT.

This clone was picked up a small number of times. The chain couples TRBV28 to TRBJ1-5, with D unresolved. CDR1 and CDR2 from the germline V gene are MDHEN and SYDVKM. V dropped 3 bases and J dropped 4 bases, with 7 bases sitting between them. The CDR3 loop spans 13 amino acids. CDR3 in amino acids: CASSFDQNQPQHF. The CDR3 DNA is TGTGCCAGCAGTTTCGATCAGAATCAGCCCCAGCATTTT.

The rearrangement joins TRBV5-6 to TRBJ1-2; D remains unclear. Germline CDR1 reads SGHDT; CDR2 reads YYEEEE. V was clipped by 0 bases and J by 7 bases, with 10 bases between them. The CDR3 covers 13 residues. The chain's CDR3 is CASSLGSRGGYTF. In nucleotides, the CDR3 is TGTGCCAGCAGCTTGGGCAGCAGAGGTGGCTACACCTTC. Full variable domain (remainder filled in from reference TRBV5-6 and TRBJ1-2): DAGVTQSPTHLIKTRGQQVTLRCSPKSGHDTVSWYQQALGQGPQFIFQYYEEEERQRGNFPDRFSGHQFPNYSSELNVNALLLGDSALYLCASSLGSRGGYTFGSGTRLTVV.

The J gene is TRBJ1-1, the V gene TRBV7-8; a possible D gene is TRBD1 (6 bases). The germline V gene has CDR1 SGHVS and CDR2 FQNEAQ. The CDR3 covers 15 residues. Trimming left V 3 bases short and J 4 bases short, with 15 bases between. CDR3 sequence: CASSFNRESSTEAFF. In DNA, the CDR3 is TGTGCCAGCAGCTTCAACAGGGAATCCAGCACTGAAGCTTTCTTT.

This clone was detected a few times. The rearrangement uses TRBV9 and TRBJ1-3; D is uncertain. The CDR3 is 15 residues long. Germline V gives CDR1 SGDLS, CDR2 YYNGEE. V lost 2 bases and J lost 1, with 10 bases in between. The DNA of the CDR3 is TGTGCCAGCAGCGTTGCCGGTACTTCTGGAAACACCATATATTTT. This codes for CASSVAGTSGNTIYF.

The chain carries TRBV4-1 and TRBJ2-1; 7 nucleotides line up with TRBD1. J was trimmed by 9 bases and V by 1 base; bases with no gene match: 15. This CDR3 comprises 17 residues. Germline-derived CDR1 and CDR2 are MGHRA and YSYEKL. In DNA, the CDR3 is TGCGCCAGCAGCCAAGGAGACTTCGACTTACAGGGGCTTGAGCAGTTCTTC. It specifies CASSQGDFDLQGLEQFF.

A few counts support this clone. V usage is TRBV27 and J usage is TRBJ2-7; TRBD1 is a possible D gene (5 bases). Germline V gene sequence: CDR1 MNHEY, CDR2 SMNVEV (reference sequence). The V end was cut by 5 bases, the J end by 3 bases, with 11 bases between. The CDR3 spans 13 residues. The CDR3 sequence is CASSPGSFYEQYF. CDR3 bases: TGTGCCAGCAGTCCAGGGTCCTTCTACGAGCAGTACTTC.

In its sample, this clone was seen a few times. This sequence joins TRBV28 and TRBJ2-3; 11 bases agree with TRBD2. The V gene's germline CDR1 is MDHEN and CDR2 SYDVKM. Losses at the gene ends were 6 bases for V and 2 bases for J; bases not matched to a gene: 7. This CDR3 comprises 16 residues. CDR3 bases: TGTGCCAGCAGGTACGGGACTAGCGGTTACACAGATACGCAGTATTTT. Amino acids: CASRYGTSGYTDTQYF.

The chain combines TRBV7-9 with TRBJ2-7; a possible D gene is TRBD2 (5 bases). The V end lost 0 bases, the J end lost 3 bases, and 9 bases lay between the germline ends. This CDR3 comprises 14 residues. Germline CDR1 and CDR2: SEHNR and FQNEAQ (reference sequence). CDR3 DNA sequence: TGTGCCAGCAGCTTAGCTCCGGGAAACTACGAGCAGTACTTC. It codes for CASSLAPGNYEQYF.

This clone turned up a few times. The chain has TRBV2 and TRBJ2-2; no clear D. Germline V gene lookup returns CDR1 SNHLY and CDR2 FYNNEI. V lost 8 bases, J lost 6 bases, and 19 bases lay in between. CDR3 length equals 15 residues. The CDR3 coding sequence is TGTGCCAGCGAGCGTACTCCGCGGAAACCCGGGGAGCTGTTTTTT. It specifies CASERTPRKPGELFF.

The chain is built from TRBV7-4 and TRBJ1-4; tentative D call: TRBD1 (6 bases). Between the trimmed V and J ends, which lost 2 bases and 10 bases, there was a span of 20 bases. This CDR3 contains 16 residues. CDR1 and CDR2 (germline): SGHVT, SQSDAQ. CDR3 residues: CASSLRDRRNEGKLFF. The DNA of the CDR3 is TGTGCCAGCAGCTTAAGAGACAGGCGGAATGAGGGAAAACTGTTTTTT.

The chain combines TRBV27 with TRBJ1-1; D may be TRBD1 (5 bases). CDR1 MNHEY and CDR2 SMNVEV come from the germline V gene (reference sequence). This CDR3 comprises 16 residues. V dropped 2 bases and J dropped 1 base, with 14 bases sitting between them. CDR3 protein: CASSLRGPGGNTEAFF. The CDR3 DNA reads TGTGCCAGCAGTTTAAGGGGCCCGGGTGGGAACACTGAAGCTTTCTTT.

This chain connects TRBV2 to TRBJ2-4; D possibly corresponds to TRBD2 (6 bases). The germline gives CDR1 SNHLY, CDR2 FYNNEI. The CDR3 is 13 residues long. Trimming cost V 8 bases and J 0 bases, with 8 bases left between them. The CDR3 DNA reads TGTGCCAGCGGGGGGTTAGCCAAAAACATTCAGTACTTC. It translates to CASGGLAKNIQYF.

This clone has a handful of counts. The chain carries TRBV5-6 and TRBJ1-2, with D perhaps matching TRBD1 (5 bases). This CDR3 has 14 amino acids. The V gene's germline CDR1 is SGHDT and CDR2 YYEEEE. With 3 bases removed from V and 6 bases from J, the gap between germline ends came to 15 bases. The DNA of the CDR3 is TGTGCCAGCAGCTCCCTAGGAGGGGTGGATGGCTACACCTTC. It encodes CASSSLGGVDGYTF.

This clone has more than one count but fewer than ten. This chain uses TRBV9 with TRBJ2-3, with 15 bases lining up with TRBD2. Germline CDR1 SGDLS, CDR2 YYNGEE. The CDR3 is made up of 17 amino acids. With V trimmed by 4 bases and J by 3 bases, 6 bases remained unmatched. CDR3: CASSLQGTSGGTDTQYF. DNA of the CDR3: TGTGCCAGCAGCCTCCAGGGGACTAGCGGGGGGACAGATACGCAGTATTTT.

This rearrangement joins TRBV5-4 to TRBJ2-1; 9 nucleotides align to TRBD2. The trim removed 1 base at V and 0 bases at J, leaving 5 bases unmatched. Per the germline V gene, CDR1 is SGHNT and CDR2 is YYREEE (reference sequence). The CDR3 is 17 residues long. The CDR3 DNA reads as TGTGCCAGCAGCTTGCGCAGCGGGGGGCGCTCCTACAATGAGCAGTTCTTC. Protein: CASSLRSGGRSYNEQFF.

The table lists this clone with a few counts. The V call is TRBV18, the J call TRBJ2-7; 7 nucleotides align to TRBD1. J gave up 5 bases and V 6 bases, and 10 bases lay outside the gene matches. This CDR3 has 14 amino acids. Germline values: CDR1 KGHSH, CDR2 LQKENI. CDR3 residues: CASSRSGGMNEQYF. The CDR3 nucleotides read TGTGCCAGCTCGCGTTCAGGGGGAATGAACGAGCAGTACTTC.

This clone was counted between two and nine times. The chain links TRBV10-3 to TRBJ2-7; D may be TRBD1 (5 bases). V was shortened by 4 bases and J by 1 base, with 5 bases between the two germline ends. This CDR3 is 12 amino acids long. Germline CDR1 ENHRY, CDR2 SYGVKD. CDR3 in amino acids: CAISGQSYEQYF. The DNA for the CDR3 is TGTGCCATCAGTGGACAGTCCTACGAGCAGTACTTC.

This clone was counted a few times. This sequence joins TRBV5-4 and TRBJ1-6; 9 bases are a match to TRBD1. The CDR3 sequence is 17 residues long. The germline V gene has CDR1 SGHNT and CDR2 YYREEE (reference sequence). V lost 0 bases and J lost 7; bases outside the gene matches: 8. The CDR3 sequence: CASSLGPGQGTNSPLHF. Here the CDR3 DNA reads TGTGCCAGCAGCTTGGGACCGGGACAGGGAACGAATTCACCCCTCCACTTT.

This clone was observed a handful of times. The chain has TRBV29-1 and TRBJ1-1; 7 nucleotides line up with TRBD1. CDR3 size: 13 residues. The V gene's germline CDR1 is SQVTM and CDR2 ANQGSEA. After removal of 7 bases from V and 1 base from J, the junction contained 6 bases not matched to a gene. The CDR3 sequence: CSGLQGTNTEAFF. The CDR3, as DNA: TGCAGCGGCCTACAGGGGACGAACACTGAAGCTTTCTTT.

This clone was detected a few times. The chain is built from TRBV4-1 and TRBJ2-7; D is unclear. The CDR3 totals 16 residues. Trimming cost V 2 bases and J 3 bases, with 17 bases left between them. Germline CDR1 is MGHRA and CDR2 is YSYEKL. The CDR3, as DNA: TGCGCCAGCAGCCAATCAGGTGCCCCCACCAACTACGAGCAGTACTTC. Residues: CASSQSGAPTNYEQYF.